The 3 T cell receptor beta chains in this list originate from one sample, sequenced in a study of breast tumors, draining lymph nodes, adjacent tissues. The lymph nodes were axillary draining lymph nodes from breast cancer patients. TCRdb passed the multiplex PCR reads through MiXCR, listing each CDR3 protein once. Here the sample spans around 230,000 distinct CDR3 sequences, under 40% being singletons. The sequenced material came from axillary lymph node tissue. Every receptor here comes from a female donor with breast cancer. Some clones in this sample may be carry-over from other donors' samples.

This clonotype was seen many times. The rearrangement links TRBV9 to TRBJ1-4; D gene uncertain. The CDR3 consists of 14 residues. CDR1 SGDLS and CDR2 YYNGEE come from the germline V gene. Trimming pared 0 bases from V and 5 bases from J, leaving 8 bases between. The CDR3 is CASSVGQPNEKLFF. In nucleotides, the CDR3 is TGTGCCAGCAGCGTAGGCCAGCCGAATGAAAAACTGTTTTTT.

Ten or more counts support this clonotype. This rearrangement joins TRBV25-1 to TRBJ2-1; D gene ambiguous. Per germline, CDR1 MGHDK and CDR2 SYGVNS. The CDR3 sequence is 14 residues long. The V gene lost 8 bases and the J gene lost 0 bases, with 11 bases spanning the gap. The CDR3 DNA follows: TGTGCCAGCCAACTCCTAAACTCCTACAATGAGCAGTTCTTC. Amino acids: CASQLLNSYNEQFF.

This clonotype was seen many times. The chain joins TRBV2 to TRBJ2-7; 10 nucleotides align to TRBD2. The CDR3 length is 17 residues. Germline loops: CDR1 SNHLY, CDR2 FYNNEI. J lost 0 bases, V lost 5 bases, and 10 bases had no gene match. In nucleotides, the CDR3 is TGTGCCAGCAGTTGGCCCTTAGCGGGAGGCCTCTCCTACGAGCAGTACTTC. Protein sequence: CASSWPLAGGLSYEQYF.